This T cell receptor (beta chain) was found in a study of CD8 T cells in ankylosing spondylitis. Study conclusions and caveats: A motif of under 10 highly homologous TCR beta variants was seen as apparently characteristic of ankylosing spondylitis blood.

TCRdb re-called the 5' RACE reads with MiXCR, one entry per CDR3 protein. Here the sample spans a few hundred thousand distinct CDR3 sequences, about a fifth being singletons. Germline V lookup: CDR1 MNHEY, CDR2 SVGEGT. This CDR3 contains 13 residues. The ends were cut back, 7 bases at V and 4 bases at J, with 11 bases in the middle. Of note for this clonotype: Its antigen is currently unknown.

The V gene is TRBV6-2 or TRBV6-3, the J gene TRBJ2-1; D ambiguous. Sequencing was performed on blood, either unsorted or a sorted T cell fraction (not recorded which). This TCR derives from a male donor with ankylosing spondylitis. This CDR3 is CASTVGPYNEQFF. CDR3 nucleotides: TGTGCCAGCACGGTAGGACCTTACAATGAGCAGTTCTTC.